This paragraph reports one TCR beta chain. Its target is unknown. This entry is derived from a study of OX40 agonist ivuxolimab in advanced cancers. Across the whole study: The dose-escalation cohort had hepatocellular carcinoma, melanoma, renal cell or head and neck cancer. General study results and limits: The CD4+ and CD8+ T cells in the blood had expanded clonally by week 6 at 0.1 to 3.0 mg/kg. Mean expanded clone counts were higher in CD8+ than CD4+ T cells.

V gave up 6 bases and J gave up 0 bases; unmatched junction bases: 3. Germline assignment: CDR1 MNHEY and CDR2 SVGAGI. The CDR3 totals 14 residues. Only in-frame clones appear in the TCRdb table, and some are missing; sequencing was by immunoSEQ multiplex PCR. The table includes more than 50,000 clones, around 84% detected once. This specimen consisted of CD4+ or CD8+ T cells sorted from blood, obtained in a trial of the OX40 agonist ivuxolimab. The genes are TRBV6-5 and TRBJ2-7, with TRBD1 matching over 9 bases. The sequence was obtained from an adult with an advanced solid tumor such as melanoma, head and neck, liver or kidney cancer. Here the CDR3 reads CASRTGQGSYEQYF. The CDR3 coding sequence is TGTGCCAGCAGAACGGGACAGGGCTCCTACGAGCAGTACTTC.